What follows describes a single T cell receptor beta chain. Its recognized antigen is unknown. Base qualities are not at hand, and no much larger clone is one base apart. Taken from the germline V gene, the CDR1 and CDR2 loops are MDHEN and SYDVKM. V loses 5 bases, J loses 2 bases, and the germline ends lie 15 bases apart. From the cysteine up to the phenylalanine, the CDR3 has a length of 15 residues. Of the read, only the CDR3 DNA is kept; its 45 bases are in frame from base 1. TCR CDR3 regions were amplified from genomic DNA by multiplex PCR using the deep immunoSEQ assay. Genomic DNA extracted from each cell subset was distributed evenly over all wells of several immunoSEQ 96-well plates, and each plate served as one replicate. Each replicate PCR for sorted subsets received 150 to 250 ng genomic DNA, equal to roughly 30,000 T cell genomes. Purified libraries were measured with a Qubit 3.0 fluorometer, size-checked on a Bioanalyzer 2100, and measured again with the KAPA Library Quantification kit. Every immunoSEQ 96-well plate was sequenced on a separate single-read 150-cycle Illumina NextSeq 550 flow cell. In the paper's pipeline: The immunoSEQ output contained only junctional sequences without quality scores, so filtering could not match that applied to full-length reads. Sequences were annotated with PyIR, a Python wrapper for IgBLAST v1.9, and V/J genes and CDR3 were assigned using IMGT germline references. Reads with weak V/J assignments (E-value above 1e-6), missing CDR3, stop codons, out-of-frame junctions, or ambiguous translated residues were removed. V3J clonotypes were defined as sequences sharing an identical inferred V gene, J gene, and CDR3 amino acid sequence. To compute the percentage overlap between repertoires, the number of shared unique clonotypes was divided by the size of the smaller repertoire. Repertoire richness was assessed with RTK rarefaction, the Chao1 estimator, and Recon v2.1 estimates of unobserved clonotypes. For all TCRbeta clonotypes obtained by the gDNA method from several donors, generation probabilities were computed with OLGA. The source is immuneACCESS, and TCRdb retained only in-frame sequences with V and J called. Part of the clones is not carried over; for the studies checked, unresolved V genes explain less than half of this, and the remainder is unexplained. V and J calls and clone size are as listed in that table; D and trimming were resolved from the DNA. For this sample there are millions of clones; over 85% appear just once. Under 0.45% of the sample is taken by the ten largest.

Donors were healthy HIV-negative adults with no recently reported acute infections or vaccinations. Every donor was a Caucasian adult residing in Nashville, Tennessee, USA. Magnetic negative selection was used to enrich CD4+ T cells, after which naive cells were positively selected on CD45RA and the negative fraction became the memory subset. Blood was collected by leukapheresis, and PBMCs were isolated by Ficoll-Histopaque density gradient centrifugation and then cryopreserved in liquid nitrogen vapor phase. Analytical flow cytometry was used to check the purity and quantity of every magnetically sorted T cell population. Each sorted fraction had its genomic DNA isolated and then quantified by UV absorbance on a Nanodrop 2000c. This sample was taken from a study of shared clonotypes between healthy human individuals (dated by TCRdb to 2020 to 2022). Notes on the research overall: The cohort included a few men and a couple of women between 18 and 49 years of age. To increase sequencing depth and limit assay-specific biases, different laboratories used diverse techniques to prepare libraries and sequence TCR repertoires. For each donor, three plates each were used for CD4 naive and CD4 memory, two plates were used for CD8 naive, and one plate was used for CD8 memory. Leukapheresis yielded between about 0.85 and 9.5 billion PBMCs per donor. Blood TCR repertoires of a handful of healthy adults were deeply sequenced to estimate repertoire size and the extent of clonotype sharing between individuals.

Broader findings and caveats from the paper: Incomplete sequencing was indicated by rarefaction of sorted-subset datasets, despite the large sequencing depth. Based on pairwise subsampling, the degree of clonotype sharing among donors was expected to be affected by sequencing depth. Larger estimated clonotype richness was generally found for naive subsets than for memory subsets. Higher generation probabilities were observed for clonotypes shared by all four sorted-subset donors than for non-shared clonotypes. Sampling was restricted to blood, and TCR repertoires in tissues likely differ from the TCR repertoires found in blood. The small number of donors limited the genetic and exposure-history diversity represented. About 5% of naive CD4, 3.5% of naive CD8, approximately 2.2% of memory CD4, and approximately 0.39% of memory CD8 clonotypes were shared across a handful of donors.

This sequence was found in a man aged 18-30 years in good health. Some clones in this sample may be carry-over from other donors' samples. The sequence is built from TRBV28 and TRBJ1-2; TRBD1 could be the D gene, as 5 bases match. The specimen was naive CD4+ T cells from PBMCs. This specimen's cell subset or site label, per the study, means: CD45RA+ positively selected. CDR3 loop: CASSPSSGRNYGYTF. The bases read TGTGCCAGCAGTCCATCCTCGGGACGGAACTATGGCTACACCTTC.